This T cell receptor (beta chain) was found in a study of Ad26.COV2.S vaccination and SARS-CoV-2 variants. The study's findings and limits: Possible underestimation of total T cell responses by the TCR breadth and depth analyses was noted.

Sample treatment: around 19 received Ad26.COV2.S at low or high dose, single or two shots; about 5 received placebo; per-sample allocation not given. Vaccine and placebo recipients were sampled on day 63 after the first injection. Trimming shortened V by 4 bases and J by 4 bases, and 13 bases separated the two germline ends. The length of the CDR3 is 14 residues. The germline gives CDR1 MGHDK, CDR2 SYGVNS. This clone was detected once. What it recognizes is unknown. Produced via immunoSEQ multiplex PCR; TCRdb's table is partial and in-frame only. The sample carries about 680,000 clones, more than 80% recorded once.

The sequencing here drew on peripheral blood, taken in a trial of Ad26.COV2.S vaccine versus placebo. The chain combines TRBV25-1 with TRBJ1-2; unclear D gene. This TCR was sampled from a person aged 18-60 years who received the Ad26.COV2.S COVID-19 vaccine or a placebo. The CDR3: CASSAINSGYGYTF. The CDR3 DNA is TGTGCCAGCAGTGCTATCAATAGTGGCTATGGCTACACCTTC.